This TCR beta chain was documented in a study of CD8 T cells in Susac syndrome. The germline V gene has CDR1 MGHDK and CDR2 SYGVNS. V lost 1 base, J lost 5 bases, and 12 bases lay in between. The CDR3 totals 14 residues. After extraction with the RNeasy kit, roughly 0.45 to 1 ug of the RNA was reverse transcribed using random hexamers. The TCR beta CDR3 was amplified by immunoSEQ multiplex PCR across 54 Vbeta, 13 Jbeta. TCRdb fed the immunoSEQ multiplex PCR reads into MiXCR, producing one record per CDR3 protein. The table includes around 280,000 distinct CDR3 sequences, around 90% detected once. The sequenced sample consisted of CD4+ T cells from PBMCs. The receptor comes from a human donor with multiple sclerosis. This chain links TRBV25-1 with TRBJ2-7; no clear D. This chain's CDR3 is CASSEFGVPHEQYF. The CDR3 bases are TGTGCCAGCAGTGAATTTGGGGTTCCGCACGAGCAGTACTTC.